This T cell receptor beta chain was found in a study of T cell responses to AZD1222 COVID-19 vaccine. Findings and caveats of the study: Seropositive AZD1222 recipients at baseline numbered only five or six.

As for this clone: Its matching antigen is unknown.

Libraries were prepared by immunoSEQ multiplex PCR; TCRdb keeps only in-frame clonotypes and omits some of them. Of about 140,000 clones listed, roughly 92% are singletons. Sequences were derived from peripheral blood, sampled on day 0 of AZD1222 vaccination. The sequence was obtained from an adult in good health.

CDR3 residues: CASNRMDGPIQYF. DNA for the CDR3: TGTGCCAGCAACCGCATGGACGGTCCAATTCAGTACTTC. J is TRBJ2-4 and V is TRBV2, with D unresolved. The CDR3 extends over 13 amino acids. V dropped 7 bases and J dropped 10 bases, with 17 bases sitting between them. Germline V lookup: CDR1 SNHLY, CDR2 FYNNEI.